Below, 30 T cell receptor beta chains from the same sample are listed, as sequenced in a study of T cell responses to AZD1222 COVID-19 vaccine. The method was immunoSEQ multiplex PCR; TCRdb's version includes in-frame clones alone and lacks a portion of them. The data hold approximately 88,000 clones, with 70% to 85% observed a single time. The source was peripheral blood, collected on day 0 of AZD1222 vaccination. The origin of the receptors is an adult in good health.

The chain employs TRBV12-1 and TRBJ2-5. TRBV12-1 constitutes a pseudogene. The length of the CDR3 is 19 residues. CDR3 sequence reads: CASSFANWPIRRSGETQYF. CDR3 bases: TGTGCCAGCAGCTTTGCGAATTGGCCTATCCGTAGGTCCGGAGAGACCCAGTACTTC.

The CDR3 DNA follows: TGTGCCAGCAGGGAGACTAGCATCGCGAATGAGCAGTTCTTC. As protein: CASRETSIANEQFF. This chain joins TRBV7-9 and TRBJ2-1, with 7 nucleotides matching TRBD2. Germline CDR1 and CDR2: SEHNR and FQNEAQ (reference sequence). Losses at the gene ends were 6 bases for V and 7 bases for J; bases not matched to a gene: 9. The CDR3 spans 14 residues.

This chain joins TRBV7-9 and TRBJ1-2; TRBD1 aligns across 12 bases. The CDR3 contains 17 residues. Trimming at V came to 4 bases and at J to 2 bases, leaving 8 bases not matched to a gene. The germline gives CDR1 SEHNR, CDR2 FQNEAQ (reference sequence). The CDR3 reads CASSSMGQGAENYGYTF. CDR3 sequence (DNA): TGTGCCAGCAGCTCGATGGGACAGGGGGCTGAGAACTATGGCTACACCTTC.

Only a few counts were recorded for this clone. The chain joins TRBV7-8 to TRBJ2-7; D remains unclear. Germline CDR1 and CDR2: SGHVS and FQNEAQ. This CDR3 has 14 residues. Trimming left V 3 bases short and J 0 bases short, with 9 bases between. In DNA form, the CDR3 reads TGTGCCAGCAGCTTGACCCCCAGCTCCTACGAGCAGTACTTC. Translated, it gives CASSLTPSSYEQYF.

The count of this clone is one. V is TRBV11-2 and J is TRBJ2-1; 10 nucleotides align to TRBD2. V lost 5 bases, J lost 3 bases, and 10 bases stayed unmatched. Germline V gene data show CDR1 as SGHAT and CDR2 as FQNNGV. The CDR3 totals 17 residues. This chain's CDR3 is CASSPGSTSGHYNEQFF. CDR3 sequence (DNA): TGTGCCAGCAGCCCAGGCTCGACTAGCGGGCACTACAATGAGCAGTTCTTC.

V gene TRBV3-1 (or the pseudogene TRBV3-2) combines with J gene TRBJ2-3; D may be TRBD1 (7 bases). V dropped 0 bases and J dropped 4 bases, with 17 bases sitting between them. From germline, CDR1 is LGHDT and CDR2 YNNKEL (reference sequence). The CDR3 extends over 17 amino acids. The DNA for the CDR3 is TGTGCCAGCAGCCAAGAACGCGGGACAGTGGCGGCAGATACGCAGTATTTT. This encodes CASSQERGTVAADTQYF.

The sample holds a few counts of this clone. The chain couples TRBV30 to TRBJ1-4, with no clear D. Trimming cost V 4 bases and J 7 bases, with 16 bases left between them. Germline V gene data show CDR1 as GTSNPN and CDR2 as SVGIG (reference sequence). This CDR3 has 14 residues. The CDR3 reads CAWTSFSTGEKLFF. In DNA, the CDR3 is TGTGCCTGGACAAGCTTCAGTACGGGTGAAAAACTGTTTTTT.

This chain connects TRBV6-5 to TRBJ1-5, with TRBD1 matching over 8 bases. V trimming: 6 bases; J trimming: 5 bases; junction bases outside the gene matches: 6. Germline lookup yields CDR1 MNHEY and CDR2 SVGAGI. The CDR3 covers 14 residues. The CDR3 DNA reads TGTGCCAGCAGAGTTACAGGGGGGGATCAGCCCCAGCATTTT. Residues: CASRVTGGDQPQHF.

The chain couples TRBV30 to TRBJ1-6; a weak D match, TRBD1 (6 bases). This CDR3 is built from 15 residues. V was shortened by 5 bases and J by 5 bases, with 16 bases between the two germline ends. Germline assignment: CDR1 GTSNPN and CDR2 SVGIG (reference sequence). CDR3 nucleotides: TGTGCCTGGTCTCGAGTGGACAGAGATAATTCACCCCTCCACTTT. Translating gives CAWSRVDRDNSPLHF.

This sequence joins TRBV2 and TRBJ2-2; D may be TRBD1 (5 bases). The CDR3 length is 14 residues. V gave up 4 bases and J gave up 3 bases, with 9 bases separating them. The V gene's germline CDR1 is SNHLY and CDR2 FYNNEI. CDR3 bases: TGTGCCAGCAGTGGACAAGGGGACACCGGGGAGCTGTTTTTT. Encoded protein: CASSGQGDTGELFF.

J is TRBJ2-7 and V is TRBV5-3, with D perhaps matching TRBD1 or TRBD2 (5 bases each). TRBV5-3 is classed as an ORF, of uncertain function. V shed 4 bases and J shed 5 bases, with 28 bases lying between them. CDR3 size: 18 residues. CDR3 DNA sequence: TGTGCCAGAAGCCCGGGGACCGCTCGGGCGGTACCCCAACACGAGCAGTACTTC. It codes for CARSPGTARAVPQHEQYF.

The chain couples TRBV29-1 to TRBJ1-2; D might be TRBD1 (6 bases). V lost 1 base and J lost 8, with 11 bases in between. Germline CDR1 is SQVTM and CDR2 is ANQGSEA. This CDR3 has 12 residues. CDR3 amino acids: CSVEGAGAGYTF. The CDR3 DNA is TGCAGCGTTGAAGGCGCAGGGGCCGGCTACACCTTC.

This clone was found a few times. The rearrangement links TRBV6-1 to TRBJ2-6; maybe TRBD2 (5 bases). The V gene's germline CDR1 is MNHNS and CDR2 SASEGT. The CDR3 extends over 15 amino acids. The V end was cut by 3 bases, the J end by 3 bases, with 9 bases between. Written as DNA, the CDR3 is TGTGCCAGCAGTGACGGGGTTGGTGGGGCCAACGTCCTGACTTTC. Protein product: CASSDGVGGANVLTF.

The CDR3 protein is CASSPGNPYGYTF. The CDR3 DNA reads TGTGCCAGCTCACCAGGGAATCCATATGGCTACACCTTC. This sequence joins TRBV18 and TRBJ1-2; D gene uncertain. Germline CDR1 KGHSH, CDR2 LQKENI. V dropped 2 bases and J dropped 5 bases, with 9 bases sitting between them. The CDR3 has 13 amino acids.

This chain links TRBV7-9 with TRBJ2-7; D uncertain. The CDR3 is 13 residues long. Trimming removed 3 bases from V and 6 bases from J, with 12 bases in between. Germline CDR1 is SEHNR and CDR2 is FQNEAQ (reference sequence). CDR3 in DNA: TGTGCCAGCAGCTTTGGGGTAGAAGGCGAGCAGTACTTC. It yields the protein CASSFGVEGEQYF.

This clone was observed a few times. J is TRBJ2-3 and V is TRBV3-1 (or the pseudogene TRBV3-2); TRBD2 matches at 10 bases. The CDR3 loop spans 16 amino acids. V gave up 0 bases and J gave up 4 bases; unmatched junction bases: 4. Germline V gene lookup returns CDR1 LGHDT and CDR2 YNNKEL (reference sequence). The CDR3 here is CASSQDLAGVSDTQYF. DNA for the CDR3: TGTGCCAGCAGCCAAGATCTAGCGGGAGTGTCAGATACGCAGTATTTT.

This chain links TRBV5-5 with TRBJ2-1; 16 bases agree with TRBD2. The germline gives CDR1 SGHKS, CDR2 YYEKEE (reference sequence). Trimming at V came to 3 bases and at J to 7 bases, leaving 7 bases not matched to a gene. The CDR3 is 17 residues long. The CDR3 loop reads CASSWGLAGGLKNEQFF. For the CDR3, the DNA is TGTGCCAGCAGCTGGGGACTAGCGGGAGGGCTGAAGAATGAGCAGTTCTTC.

The CDR3 DNA is TGTGCCAGCAGCCAATGGTCCCATCAGAACACTGAAGCTTTCTTT. Its protein product is CASSQWSHQNTEAFF. The V and J genes are TRBV3-1 (or the pseudogene TRBV3-2) and TRBJ1-1, with D uncertain. The V end was cut by 2 bases, the J end by 1 base, with 11 bases between. This CDR3 spans 15 amino acids. CDR1 is LGHDT and CDR2 is YNNKEL in the germline V gene (reference sequence).

The rearrangement joins TRBV9 to TRBJ2-3, with 13 bases fitting TRBD2. With 3 bases clipped from V and 5 bases from J, the junction kept 3 bases outside the gene matches. The CDR3 consists of 15 residues. The V gene's germline CDR1 is SGDLS and CDR2 YYNGEE. The CDR3 nucleotides read TGTGCCAGCAGCGGAGGACTAGCGGGAGTAGATACGCAGTATTTT. It codes for CASSGGLAGVDTQYF.

The rearrangement joins TRBV6-5 to TRBJ1-2, with 7 bases matching TRBD1. Germline V gene data show CDR1 as MNHEY and CDR2 as SVGAGI. This CDR3 contains 13 residues. V was pared by 6 bases and J by 2 bases, with 3 bases of the junction left unmatched. CDR3 bases: TGTGCCAGCAGCCGGGACAGCAACTATGGCTACACCTTC. Amino acids: CASSRDSNYGYTF.

The chain carries TRBV27 and TRBJ2-3; D is undetermined. V lost 4 bases, J lost 0 bases, and 14 bases lay in between. The CDR3 runs 16 residues. Germline V CDR1 and CDR2: MNHEY, SMNVEV (reference sequence). The CDR3 DNA is TGTGCCAGCAGTTACCGATCCGGGTCTAGCACAGATACGCAGTATTTT. Translating it yields CASSYRSGSSTDTQYF.

This chain links TRBV19 with TRBJ2-6; D remains unclear. Germline assignment: CDR1 LNHDA and CDR2 SQIVND (reference sequence). The V gene lost 8 bases and the J gene lost 3 bases, with 14 bases spanning the gap. CDR3 length: 15 residues. The chain's CDR3 is CASLSAAFGANVLTF. The CDR3 bases are TGTGCCAGTCTCTCCGCAGCGTTTGGGGCCAACGTCCTGACTTTC.

The rearrangement uses TRBV12-3 or TRBV12-4 and TRBJ2-5, with a weak D call TRBD2 (5 bases). V shed 3 bases and J shed 5 bases, with 10 bases lying between them. The CDR3 length is 13 residues. CDR3 sequence reads: CASSFLGGETQYF. In DNA form, the CDR3 reads TGTGCCAGCAGTTTTCTGGGCGGGGAGACCCAGTACTTC.

The chain uses TRBV19 and TRBJ2-5; 7 bases are a match to TRBD1. CDR1 and CDR2 (germline): LNHDA, SQIVND (reference sequence). CDR3 length equals 13 residues. V lost 6 bases, J lost 5 bases, and 6 bases stayed unmatched. The CDR3 DNA reads TGTGCCAGTAGCGGACAGGTCGTCGAGACCCAGTACTTC. Amino acid sequence: CASSGQVVETQYF.

The J gene is TRBJ2-6, the V gene TRBV3-1 (or the pseudogene TRBV3-2); 7 nucleotides agree with TRBD2. The V gene's germline CDR1 is LGHDT and CDR2 YNNKEL (reference sequence). Losses at the gene ends were 3 bases for V and 3 bases for J; bases not matched to a gene: 8. There are 17 residues in the CDR3. The CDR3 region is CASSQPGLPVGANVLTF. CDR3 nucleotide sequence: TGTGCCAGCAGCCAGCCGGGACTACCGGTTGGGGCCAACGTCCTGACTTTC.

This clone was recorded a few times. The CDR3 bases are TGTGCCAGCAGCACCGGACAGGTGCAGCTCCAGTACTTC. It translates to CASSTGQVQLQYF. The rearrangement uses TRBV11-1 and TRBJ2-5; 7 bases are a match to TRBD1. Germline V gene lookup returns CDR1 SGHAT and CDR2 FQDESV (reference sequence). Losses at the gene ends were 5 bases for V and 10 bases for J; bases not matched to a gene: 10. CDR3 length: 13 amino acids.

This clone was detected only a few times. CDR3 sequence: CASSPLTGGHSPLHF. The CDR3 nucleotides are TGTGCCAGCAGCCCCCTGACAGGAGGACATTCACCCCTCCACTTT. J is TRBJ1-6 and V is TRBV6-6, with TRBD1 as a possible D gene (6 bases). V lost 6 bases, J lost 8 bases, and 17 bases lay in between. CDR1 is MNHNY and CDR2 is SVGAGI in the germline V gene (reference sequence). The CDR3 length is 15 residues.

The CDR3 region is CASSPQDVYEQYF. The CDR3 region has the DNA TGTGCCAGCAGCCCCCAGGACGTCTACGAGCAGTACTTC. V is TRBV11-2 and J is TRBJ2-7; D call uncertain. From germline, CDR1 is SGHAT and CDR2 FQNNGV. The CDR3 extends over 13 amino acids. V lost 5 bases, J lost 3 bases, and 11 bases lay in between.

This chain links TRBV11-2 with TRBJ2-5, with D possibly matching TRBD2 (6 bases). The V end lost 5 bases, the J end lost 2 bases, and 18 bases lay between the germline ends. Germline V lookup: CDR1 SGHAT, CDR2 FQNNGV. The CDR3 runs to 16 residues. The CDR3 nucleotides read TGTGCCAGCAGCCTCGGTAGCGGAGTCCCTCAAGAGACCCAGTACTTC. Translating gives CASSLGSGVPQETQYF.

A remark on this clone: At one end the junction does not follow the germline gene, possibly because of a read error. The chain is built from TRBV18 and TRBJ2-7; 7 positions agree with TRBD1. Germline CDR1 is KGHSH and CDR2 is LQKENI. CDR3 length equals 15 residues. CDR3 sequence: CASSPRTGWEYGQYF. The CDR3, as DNA: TGTGCCAGCTCACCAAGGACAGGTTGGGAATACGGGCAGTACTTC.